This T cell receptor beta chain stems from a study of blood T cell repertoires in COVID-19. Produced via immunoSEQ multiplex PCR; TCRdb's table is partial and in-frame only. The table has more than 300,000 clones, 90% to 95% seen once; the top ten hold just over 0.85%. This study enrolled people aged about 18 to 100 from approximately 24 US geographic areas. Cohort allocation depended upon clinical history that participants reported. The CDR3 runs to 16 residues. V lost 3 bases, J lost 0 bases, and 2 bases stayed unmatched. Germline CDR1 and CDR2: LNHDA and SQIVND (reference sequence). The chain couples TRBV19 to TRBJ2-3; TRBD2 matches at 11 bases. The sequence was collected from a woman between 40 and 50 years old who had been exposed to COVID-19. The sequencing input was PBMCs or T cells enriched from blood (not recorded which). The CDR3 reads CASSIPSGGSTDTQYF. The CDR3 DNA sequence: TGTGCCAGTAGTATCCCTAGCGGGGGGAGCACAGATACGCAGTATTTT.